This T cell receptor (beta chain) was found in a study of T cell responses to AZD1222 COVID-19 vaccine (dated by TCRdb to about 2021). Describing the broader study: A total of 240 or so trial participants underwent TCR sequencing, of whom roughly 210 had received two doses of AZD1222 and approximately 26 had received two doses of the MenACWY control vaccine. Trial participants were enrolled by age into 18-55, 56-69 and 70-plus year subgroups, with roughly 160, 29 and 62 TCR-sequenced participants respectively.

The CDR3 regions of human TCRbeta chains were analyzed by immunosequencing. Per the source publication's procedure: Repertoire TCRs were checked for matches against a reference library of SARS-CoV-2-specific TCRs that had been generated using the MIRA antigen-specificity platform. Breadth was defined as the fraction of unique TCRs that were SARS-CoV-2-associated. Depth was defined as the fraction of total T cells that were SARS-CoV-2-associated. Using the MIRA data, every spike-specific TCR was mapped to the spike region that the TCR reacted to and assigned to either a CD4 or a CD8 class. Log10-transformed breadth and depth values were compared by one-way ANOVA with Sidak's multiple comparisons tests. This immuneACCESS table, as held by TCRdb, lists in-frame sequences with V and J called but not all clones. Of the missing ones, under half trace to an unresolved V gene in checked studies; the others have no known cause. Clonal size and the V and J genes are those of that table, whereas D and trimming came from the DNA. Here the sample has around 120,000 clones; around nine tenths occur a single time. Roughly 1.1% of the sample rests with the top ten.

As for this clone: Its antigen remains undetermined. One base away there is no much larger clone; base qualities are not given.

The CDR3 spans 13 residues, from the cysteine through the phenylalanine. Kept here is only the CDR3 DNA, which spans 39 bases and is read in frame from base 1. CDR1 is given as SGDLS and CDR2 as YYNGEE, both from the germline V gene. V loses 1 base of germline sequence and J loses 3 bases, and the interval between the two ends is 7 bases. The time point label on this specimen signifies: about 28 days (+/-7) after the second vaccine dose. Because spike-specific TCR depth and breadth did not differ between the two schedules, AZD1222 recipients who got a second dose at roughly 4 weeks were pooled with those who got a second dose at roughly 12 weeks. The vaccinee samples were drawn from two UK trials, COV001 and COV002, one of which was a single-blind randomized controlled phase 2/3 trial testing AZD1222 (ChAdOx1 nCoV-19) in healthy adults. Trial participant PBMC samples were collected at day 0 and day 28 after the second dose for TCRbeta chain sequencing.

The paper as a whole reports these results and caveats: Because no samples from the day 14 peak response were available, repertoires could be characterized only after the peak T cell response. Reportedly, close to half of the unique spike-specific TCRs recognized epitopes lying outside the regions that are mutated in the B.1.351 and B.1.1.7 variants. Conclusions about previously exposed vaccinees were limited because only five to seven AZD1222 recipients were SARS-CoV-2 seropositive at baseline. The 56-69-year group was small, and its depth increase did not reach significance, likely because of low power. Participants were mostly white British and included more females than males, and it was suggested by the authors that clonal diversity may have been underestimated. CD4 TCRs associated with the vaccine covered the entire spike protein, and the dominant responses were in regions 160-218 and 743-854. After two AZD1222 doses, spike-specific TCR breadth and depth were significantly higher than at day 0 and than in MenACWY recipients.

This clonotype originated in an adult who received the AZD1222 COVID-19 vaccine. The chain is assembled from TRBV9 and TRBJ1-1, with no D gene named confidently. The sample in question was peripheral blood, obtained 28 days after the second AZD1222 dose. The DNA sequence is TGTGCCAGCAGCGTACGGGCGGACACTGAAGCTTTCTTT. This codes for CASSVRADTEAFF.